These 10 T cell receptor beta chains came from one sample sequenced in a study of blood T cell repertoires in COVID-19. Clones were sequenced by immunoSEQ multiplex PCR, and TCRdb holds only the in-frame ones, with some missing. The table records about 180,000 clones, 70% to 90% of them present only once. The sequenced sample consisted of peripheral blood. Every receptor here comes from a human donor with active or convalescent COVID-19. The donor label of this sample is uncertain.

The chain combines TRBV27 with TRBJ2-5, with D maybe TRBD1 (6 bases). CDR3 length: 13 amino acids. CDR1 and CDR2 from the germline V gene are MNHEY and SMNVEV (reference sequence). V lost 5 bases and J lost 2, with 9 bases in between. The CDR3 spells CASSQDSQETQYF. The DNA of the CDR3 is TGTGCCAGCAGTCAGGACAGTCAAGAGACCCAGTACTTC.

This clone occurred once. The chain joins TRBV10-1 to TRBJ2-5, with 9 bases identical to TRBD1. V was clipped by 8 bases and J by 5 bases; unmatched bases: 6. The V gene's germline CDR1 is WNHNN and CDR2 SYGVQD (reference sequence). The CDR3 runs to 13 residues. This chain's CDR3 is CASWDRESETQYF. DNA of the CDR3: TGCGCCAGCTGGGACAGGGAGTCGGAGACCCAGTACTTC.

This chain connects TRBV6-5 to TRBJ1-5; D call uncertain. The germline V gene encodes CDR1 MNHEY and CDR2 SVGAGI. Between the trimmed V and J ends, which lost 2 bases and 7 bases, there was a span of 9 bases. This CDR3 is 13 amino acids long. CDR3 in DNA: TGTGCCAGCAGTTACACCAACAGCCAGCCCCAGCATTTT. Translating gives CASSYTNSQPQHF.

This chain uses TRBV25-1 with TRBJ1-4, with D perhaps matching TRBD1 (5 bases). V was pared by 1 base and J by 2 bases, with 11 bases between. The length of the CDR3 is 16 residues. The germline CDR1 and CDR2 sequences are MGHDK and SYGVNS. The chain's CDR3 is CASSEFSSGTNEKLFF. The CDR3 nucleotides read TGTGCCAGCAGTGAATTTAGTTCAGGGACTAATGAAAAACTGTTTTTT. Combining the CDR3 with reference TRBV25-1 and TRBJ1-4 gives the whole variable domain EADIYQTPRYLVIGTGKKITLECSQTMGHDKMYWYQQDPGMELHLIHYSYGVNSTEKGDLSSESTVSRIRTEHFPLTLESARPSHTSQYLCASSEFSSGTNEKLFFGSGTQLSVL.

V usage is TRBV5-4 and J usage is TRBJ2-7, with D perhaps TRBD2 (5 bases). Per the germline V gene, CDR1 is SGHNT and CDR2 is YYREEE (reference sequence). Trimming removed 2 bases at V and 5 bases at J, with 11 bases between. The CDR3 consists of 13 residues. CDR3: CASSFGGVDEQYF. The CDR3 bases are TGTGCCAGCAGCTTCGGAGGTGTCGACGAGCAGTACTTC. Drawing the rest from reference TRBV5-4 and TRBJ2-7, the complete variable domain is ETGVTQSPTHLIKTRGQQVTLRCSSQSGHNTVSWYQQALGQGPQFIFQYYREEENGRGNFPPRFSGLQFPNYSSELNVNALELDDSALYLCASSFGGVDEQYFGPGTRLTVT.

The chain is built from TRBV5-1 and TRBJ1-3, with D unclear. Trimming took off 0 bases at V and 0 bases at J, with 4 bases between the two ends. The CDR3 has 14 residues. Germline values: CDR1 SGHRS, CDR2 YFSETQ. This CDR3 reads CASSLDISGNTIYF. DNA of the CDR3: TGCGCCAGCAGCTTGGACATCTCTGGAAACACCATATATTTT.

V is TRBV19 and J is TRBJ2-7; 7 nucleotides align to TRBD2. CDR1 and CDR2 from the germline V gene are LNHDA and SQIVND (reference sequence). This CDR3 comprises 13 residues. V lost 8 bases to trimming and J lost 3 bases; unmatched junction nucleotides: 7. CDR3 loop: CASGRGGVYEQYF. As DNA, the CDR3 is TGTGCCAGTGGGAGGGGAGGTGTCTACGAGCAGTACTTC.

The gene calls are TRBV7-2 and TRBJ1-6, with a tentative D call TRBD1 (6 bases). Looked up from germline, CDR1 is SGHTA and CDR2 is FQGNSA. Trimming pared 4 bases from V and 9 bases from J, leaving 16 bases between. This CDR3 is 15 amino acids long. CDR3 bases: TGTGCCAGCAGCTCCAGGACAGCGTGGGGTTCACCCCTCCACTTT. This sequence encodes CASSSRTAWGSPLHF.

The chain joins TRBV5-1 to TRBJ2-4, with no clear D. Trimming removed 0 bases from V and 7 bases from J, with 8 bases in between. The CDR3 has 13 residues. Germline CDR1 is SGHRS and CDR2 is YFSETQ. The CDR3 DNA follows: TGCGCCAGCAGCTTGGGGGCAGAGAACATTCAGTACTTC. This sequence encodes CASSLGAENIQYF.

The chain joins TRBV2 to TRBJ1-4; a weak D match, TRBD1 (5 bases). V was cut by 10 bases and J by 5 bases, with 14 bases left in between. The germline CDR1 and CDR2 sequences are SNHLY and FYNNEI. The CDR3 covers 13 residues. CDR3 protein: CANSWGVNEKLFF. Written as DNA, the CDR3 is TGTGCCAACTCGTGGGGGGTAAATGAAAAACTGTTTTTT.